The clone carrying this T cell receptor beta chain was detected only a few times. The junction differs from germline at one of its ends, possibly a read error. This CDR3 is built from 15 residues. Germline V gene data show CDR1 as SEHNR and CDR2 as FQNEAQ (reference sequence). Amplification used 60 Vbeta primers and 13 Jbeta primers. Measured with immunoSEQ multiplex PCR; TCRdb has only the in-frame clones, and not every one. Here the sample spans around 96,000 clones, around 84% being singletons. This sample is drawn from a study of cytomegalovirus exposure and HLA in healthy donors. Material: PBMCs. The clonotype was recovered from a man younger than 30 in good health and CMV-seronegative. The rearrangement joins TRBV7-9 to TRBJ2-3; the D gene is possibly TRBD1 (6 bases). The CDR3 DNA reads as TGTTCCAGCAGGGGCGGGCGGAAAAACACAGATACGCAGTATTTT. Its protein product is CSSRGGRKNTDTQYF.